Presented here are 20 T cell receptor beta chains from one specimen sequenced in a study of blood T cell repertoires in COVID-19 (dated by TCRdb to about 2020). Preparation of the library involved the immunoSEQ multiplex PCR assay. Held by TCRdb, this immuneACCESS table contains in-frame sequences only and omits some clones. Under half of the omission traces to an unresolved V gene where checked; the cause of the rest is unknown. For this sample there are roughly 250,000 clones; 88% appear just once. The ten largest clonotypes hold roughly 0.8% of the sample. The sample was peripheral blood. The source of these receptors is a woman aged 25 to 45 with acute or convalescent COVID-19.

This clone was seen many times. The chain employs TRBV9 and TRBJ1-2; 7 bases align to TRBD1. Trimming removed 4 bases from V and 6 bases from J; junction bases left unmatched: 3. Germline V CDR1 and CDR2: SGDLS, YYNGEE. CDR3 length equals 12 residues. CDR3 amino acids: CASSPQGHGYTF. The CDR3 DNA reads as TGTGCCAGCAGCCCACAGGGGCATGGCTACACCTTC.

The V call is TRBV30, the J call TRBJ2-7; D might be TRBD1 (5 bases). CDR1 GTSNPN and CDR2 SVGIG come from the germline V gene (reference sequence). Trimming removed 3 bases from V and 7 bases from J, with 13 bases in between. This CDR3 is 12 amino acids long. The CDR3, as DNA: TGTGCCTGGAGGCCTAGACAGCAAGAGCAGTACTTC. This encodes CAWRPRQQEQYF.

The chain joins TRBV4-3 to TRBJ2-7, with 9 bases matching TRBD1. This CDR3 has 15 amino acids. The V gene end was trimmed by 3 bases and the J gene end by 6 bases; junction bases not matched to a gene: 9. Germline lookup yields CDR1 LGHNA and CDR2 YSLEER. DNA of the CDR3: TGCGCCAGCAGCCAGGATGGGACAGGGTATAGCGAGCAGTACTTC. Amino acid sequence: CASSQDGTGYSEQYF.

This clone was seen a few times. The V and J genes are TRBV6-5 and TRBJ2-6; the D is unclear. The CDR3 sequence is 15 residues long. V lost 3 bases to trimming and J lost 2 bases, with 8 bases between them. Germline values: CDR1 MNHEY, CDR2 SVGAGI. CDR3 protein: CASSYEETGANVLTF. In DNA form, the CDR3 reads TGTGCCAGCAGTTATGAGGAGACTGGGGCCAACGTCCTGACTTTC.

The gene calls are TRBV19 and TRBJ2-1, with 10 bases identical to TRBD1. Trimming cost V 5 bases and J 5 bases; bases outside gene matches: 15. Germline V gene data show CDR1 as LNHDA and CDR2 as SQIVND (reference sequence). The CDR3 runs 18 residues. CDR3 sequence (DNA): TGTGCCAGTAGTTCCCGGAACCGGGACAGGGGTATCGACAATGAGCAGTTCTTC. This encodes CASSSRNRDRGIDNEQFF.

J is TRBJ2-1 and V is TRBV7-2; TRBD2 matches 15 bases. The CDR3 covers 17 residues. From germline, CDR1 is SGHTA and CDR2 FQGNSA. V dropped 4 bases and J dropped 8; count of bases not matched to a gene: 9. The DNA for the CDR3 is TGTGCCAGCAGCTCAGACCCTAGGACTAGCGGGAGGGATGAGCAGTTCTTC. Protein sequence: CASSSDPRTSGRDEQFF.

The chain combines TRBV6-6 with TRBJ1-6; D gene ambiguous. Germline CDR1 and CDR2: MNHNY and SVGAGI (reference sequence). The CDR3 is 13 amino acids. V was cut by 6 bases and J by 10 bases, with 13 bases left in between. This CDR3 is CASSSLGWSPLHF. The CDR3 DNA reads TGTGCCAGCAGCTCCCTGGGCTGGTCACCCCTCCACTTT.

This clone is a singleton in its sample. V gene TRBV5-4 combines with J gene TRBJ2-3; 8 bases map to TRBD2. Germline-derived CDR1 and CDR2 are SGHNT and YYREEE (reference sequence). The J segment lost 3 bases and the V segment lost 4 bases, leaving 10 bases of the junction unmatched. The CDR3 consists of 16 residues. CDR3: CASSGLSGRLTDTQYF. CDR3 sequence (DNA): TGTGCCAGCAGCGGGTTAAGCGGGAGATTGACAGATACGCAGTATTTT.

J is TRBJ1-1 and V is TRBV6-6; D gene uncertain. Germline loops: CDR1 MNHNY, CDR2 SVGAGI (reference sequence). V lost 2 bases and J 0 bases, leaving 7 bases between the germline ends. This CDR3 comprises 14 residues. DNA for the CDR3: TGTGCCAGCAGTTACGCGGGAGTGAACACTGAAGCTTTCTTT. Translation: CASSYAGVNTEAFF.

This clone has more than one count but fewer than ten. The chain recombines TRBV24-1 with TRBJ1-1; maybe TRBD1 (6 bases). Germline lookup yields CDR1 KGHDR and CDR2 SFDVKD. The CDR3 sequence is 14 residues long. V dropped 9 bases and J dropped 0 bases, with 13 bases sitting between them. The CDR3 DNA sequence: TGTGCCACCCAGAAGGACAGACTGAACACTGAAGCTTTCTTT. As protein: CATQKDRLNTEAFF.

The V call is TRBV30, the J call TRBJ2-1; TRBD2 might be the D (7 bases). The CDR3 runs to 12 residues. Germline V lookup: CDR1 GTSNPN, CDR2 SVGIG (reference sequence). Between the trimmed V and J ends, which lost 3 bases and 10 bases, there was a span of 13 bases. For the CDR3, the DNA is TGTGCCTGGAGCAACTCGGGGGGCGAGCAGTTCTTC. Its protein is CAWSNSGGEQFF.

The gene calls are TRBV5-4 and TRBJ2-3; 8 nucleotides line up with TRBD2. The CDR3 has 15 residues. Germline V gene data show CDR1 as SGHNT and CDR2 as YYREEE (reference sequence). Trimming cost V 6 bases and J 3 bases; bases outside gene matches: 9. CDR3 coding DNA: TGTGCCAGCACCGGGGGACTAGATCAGACAGATACGCAGTATTTT. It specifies CASTGGLDQTDTQYF.

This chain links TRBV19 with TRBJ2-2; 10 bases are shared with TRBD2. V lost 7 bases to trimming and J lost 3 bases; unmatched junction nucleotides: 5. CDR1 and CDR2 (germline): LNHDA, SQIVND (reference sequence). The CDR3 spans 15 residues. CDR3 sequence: CASNPSGSYTGELFF. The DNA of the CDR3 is TGTGCCAGTAACCCTAGCGGGAGCTACACCGGGGAGCTGTTTTTT.

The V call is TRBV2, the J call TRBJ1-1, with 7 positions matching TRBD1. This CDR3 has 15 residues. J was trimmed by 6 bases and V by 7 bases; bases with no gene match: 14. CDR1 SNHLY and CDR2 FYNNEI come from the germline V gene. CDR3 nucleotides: TGTGCCAGCATTAAAATAGGGGGCCCTTTTCCTGAAGCTTTCTTT. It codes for CASIKIGGPFPEAFF.

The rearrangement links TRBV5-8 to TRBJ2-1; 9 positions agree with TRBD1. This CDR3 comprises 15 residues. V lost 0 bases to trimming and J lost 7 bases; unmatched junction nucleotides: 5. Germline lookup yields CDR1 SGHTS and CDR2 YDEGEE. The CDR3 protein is CASSLEQGALNEQFF. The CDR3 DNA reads TGTGCCAGCAGCTTGGAACAGGGGGCGCTTAATGAGCAGTTCTTC.

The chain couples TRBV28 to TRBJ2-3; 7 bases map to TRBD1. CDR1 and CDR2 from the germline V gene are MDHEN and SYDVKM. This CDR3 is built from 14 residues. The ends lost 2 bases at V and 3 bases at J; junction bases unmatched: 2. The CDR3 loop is CASSLNRGTDTQYF. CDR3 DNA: TGTGCCAGCAGTTTAAACAGGGGAACAGATACGCAGTATTTT.

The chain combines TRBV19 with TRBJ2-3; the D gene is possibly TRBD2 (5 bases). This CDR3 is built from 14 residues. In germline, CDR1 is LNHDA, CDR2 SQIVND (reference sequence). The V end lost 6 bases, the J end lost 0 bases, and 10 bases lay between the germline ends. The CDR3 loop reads CASRMGGSTDTQYF. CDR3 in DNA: TGTGCCAGTAGGATGGGCGGGAGCACAGATACGCAGTATTTT.

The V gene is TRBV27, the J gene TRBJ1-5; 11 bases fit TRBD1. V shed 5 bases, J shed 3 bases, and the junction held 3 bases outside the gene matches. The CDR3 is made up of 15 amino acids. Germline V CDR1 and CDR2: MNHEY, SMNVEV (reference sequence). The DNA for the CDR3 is TGTGCCAGCAGTGTGGACAGGGGGCTCAATCAGCCCCAGCATTTT. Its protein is CASSVDRGLNQPQHF.

For the CDR3, the DNA is TGTGCCAGCACCACAGGGGTCAATCAGCCCCAGCATTTT. This sequence encodes CASTTGVNQPQHF. The J gene is TRBJ1-5, the V gene TRBV12-3 or TRBV12-4; 7 bases line up with TRBD1. The CDR3 covers 13 residues. The V gene end was trimmed by 7 bases and the J gene end by 3 bases; junction bases not matched to a gene: 3.

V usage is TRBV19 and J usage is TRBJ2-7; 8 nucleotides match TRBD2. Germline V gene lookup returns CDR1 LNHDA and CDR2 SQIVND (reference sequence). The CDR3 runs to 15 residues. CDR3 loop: CATSRAGLVPYEQYF. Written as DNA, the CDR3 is TGTGCAACCAGTCGAGCGGGACTAGTACCCTACGAGCAGTACTTC.